A single sample gave rise to the 18 T cell receptor beta chains below, sequenced in a study of radiotherapy plus CTLA-4 blockade in lung cancer (dated by TCRdb to about 2018). The library was made by the immunoSEQ multiplex PCR assay. TCRdb re-hosts the immuneACCESS table, in-frame sequences only. Its copies lack some clones; in the studies checked, an unresolved V gene accounts for under half of them, and the cause for the rest is not known. This sample comprises some 73,000 clones, around 74% of them detected only once. The ten largest clones take up over 9% of the sample. The source material was peripheral blood, sampled from a patient treated with radiotherapy plus ipilimumab. These receptors came from a human donor with non-small cell lung cancer whose response to radiotherapy plus ipilimumab could not be evaluated.

This sequence joins TRBV7-9 and TRBJ1-2; D possibly corresponds to TRBD1 (5 bases). The CDR3 loop spans 15 amino acids. Trimming shortened V by 2 bases and J by 4 bases, and 14 bases separated the two germline ends. Germline V CDR1 and CDR2: SEHNR, FQNEAQ (reference sequence). The CDR3 region is CASSLKLTGGYGYTF. CDR3 in DNA: TGTGCCAGCAGCTTAAAACTTACCGGGGGCTATGGCTACACCTTC.

V and J are TRBV5-1 and TRBJ2-3; 12 bases fit TRBD2. The germline V gene encodes CDR1 SGHRS and CDR2 YFSETQ. Losses at the gene ends were 5 bases for V and 4 bases for J; bases not matched to a gene: 5. This CDR3 has 15 residues. This CDR3 reads CASRRLAGVPDTQYF. The CDR3 DNA reads TGCGCCAGCAGAAGACTAGCGGGGGTGCCAGATACGCAGTATTTT. The whole variable domain, remainder taken from reference TRBV5-1 and TRBJ2-3, is KAGVTQTPRYLIKTRGQQVTLSCSPISGHRSVSWYQQTPGQGLQFLFEYFSETQRNKGNFPGRFSGRQFSNSRSEMNVSTLELGDSALYLCASRRLAGVPDTQYFGPGTRLTVL.

The chain recombines TRBV6-6 with TRBJ2-7; 7 bases map to TRBD1. V was clipped by 6 bases and J by 3 bases; unmatched bases: 2. The CDR3 has 12 residues. The germline CDR1 and CDR2 sequences are MNHNY and SVGAGI (reference sequence). CDR3 in DNA: TGTGCCAGCAGAACAGGGGTCTACGAGCAGTACTTC. Its translation is CASRTGVYEQYF.

The rearrangement joins TRBV19 to TRBJ2-7; D gene uncertain. Between the trimmed V and J ends, which lost 2 bases and 3 bases, there was a span of 17 bases. The V gene's germline CDR1 is LNHDA and CDR2 SQIVND (reference sequence). The CDR3 sequence is 16 residues long. The CDR3 loop is CASSIRAGQASYEQYF. The DNA for the CDR3 is TGTGCCAGTAGTATACGCGCTGGGCAGGCCAGCTACGAGCAGTACTTC.

This clone was observed once. The chain joins TRBV5-4 to TRBJ1-3, with TRBD1 identical over 7 bases. The V and J ends lost 5 bases and 4 bases, in that order; junction bases with no gene match: 6. The CDR3 is 14 amino acids. Germline loops: CDR1 SGHNT, CDR2 YYREEE (reference sequence). CDR3 sequence: CASSKGQRGNTIYF. The DNA of the CDR3 is TGTGCCAGCAGTAAGGGACAGAGAGGAAACACCATATATTTT.

The V gene is TRBV6-6, the J gene TRBJ1-6, with TRBD1 matching 9 bases. The CDR3 is 16 amino acids. Looked up from germline, CDR1 is MNHNY and CDR2 is SVGAGI (reference sequence). J was trimmed by 6 bases and V by 6 bases; bases with no gene match: 9. In nucleotides, the CDR3 is TGTGCCAGCAGCTCGGGACAGGGTGTGGGTAATTCACCCCTCCACTTT. It yields the protein CASSSGQGVGNSPLHF.

Notes on this clone: Relative to the germline gene, one junction end is altered; a read error may explain this. V and J are TRBV7-2 and TRBJ1-1; 8 positions match TRBD1. CDR3 size: 13 residues. Germline CDR1 reads SGHTA; CDR2 reads FQGNSA. CDR3 sequence (DNA): TGTGCCAGCAGCGGACAGGGTAACACTGAAGTTTTCTTT. Protein: CASSGQGNTEVFF.

This clone occurred a few times. The rearrangement links TRBV9 to TRBJ2-5; possible D gene TRBD2, 5 bases. The CDR3 consists of 14 residues. CDR1 is SGDLS and CDR2 is YYNGEE in the germline V gene. Deletions cut 0 bases from V and 2 bases from J, with 8 bases between. The CDR3 coding sequence is TGTGCCAGCAGCGTAGTTGGCGGGCAAGAGACCCAGTACTTC. It yields the protein CASSVVGGQETQYF.

The rearrangement links TRBV4-3 to TRBJ1-1; D possibly corresponds to TRBD1 (5 bases). Germline loops: CDR1 LGHNA, CDR2 YSLEER. V lost 4 bases and J 5 bases, leaving 14 bases between the germline ends. The CDR3 consists of 14 residues. CDR3 loop: CASSRGTLETEAFF. The CDR3 bases are TGCGCCAGCAGCCGCGGGACTCTCGAGACTGAAGCTTTCTTT.

The chain carries TRBV5-1 and TRBJ2-3; TRBD2 agrees at 7 bases. Germline assignment: CDR1 SGHRS and CDR2 YFSETQ. CDR3 size: 15 residues. V was pared by 4 bases and J by 2 bases, with 7 bases of the junction left unmatched. CDR3 nucleotides: TGCGCCAGCAGCCTACTAGCGAGTTCCACAGATACGCAGTATTTT. Translated: CASSLLASSTDTQYF. The variable domain in full, with the rest retrieved from reference TRBV5-1 and TRBJ2-3, is KAGVTQTPRYLIKTRGQQVTLSCSPISGHRSVSWYQQTPGQGLQFLFEYFSETQRNKGNFPGRFSGRQFSNSRSEMNVSTLELGDSALYLCASSLLASSTDTQYFGPGTRLTVL.

The rearrangement joins TRBV7-9 to TRBJ2-2; TRBD1 might be the D (6 bases). Germline-derived CDR1 and CDR2 are SEHNR and FQNEAQ (reference sequence). The CDR3 covers 14 residues. Trimming cost V 5 bases and J 5 bases, with 12 bases left between them. CDR3: CASSPGEWTGELFF. The CDR3 DNA sequence: TGTGCCAGCAGCCCAGGGGAATGGACCGGGGAGCTGTTTTTT.

The rearrangement links TRBV4-2 to TRBJ1-6; TRBD1 aligns across 7 bases. The CDR3 contains 14 residues. The germline CDR1 and CDR2 sequences are LGHNA and YNFKEQ. The ends lost 3 bases at V and 8 bases at J; junction bases unmatched: 4. CDR3 DNA: TGTGCCAGCAGCCAGGACAGGACGGATTCACCCCTCCACTTT. Protein product: CASSQDRTDSPLHF.

The CDR3 DNA reads as TGCGCCAGCAGCCCGGCTAGCGGGAGCGGCCACAATGAGCAGTTCTTC. Encoded protein: CASSPASGSGHNEQFF. The chain is built from TRBV5-1 and TRBJ2-1; 10 nucleotides agree with TRBD2. This CDR3 comprises 16 residues. With 4 bases clipped from V and 5 bases from J, the junction kept 9 bases outside the gene matches. Germline V CDR1 and CDR2: SGHRS, YFSETQ.

The CDR3 coding sequence is TGTGCCAGCAGTTCTCTTGGGGGGAAGAACACTGAAGCTTTCTTT. Translating it yields CASSSLGGKNTEAFF. The chain combines TRBV6-6 with TRBJ1-1; D perhaps matches TRBD1 (5 bases). The V gene's germline CDR1 is MNHNY and CDR2 SVGAGI (reference sequence). The CDR3 spans 15 residues. V dropped 4 bases and J dropped 1 base, with 13 bases sitting between them.

V gene TRBV4-3 combines with J gene TRBJ2-7; TRBD1 aligns across 8 bases. Germline V gives CDR1 LGHNA, CDR2 YSLEER. Trimming took 2 bases from V and 5 from J; bases not matched to a gene: 5. This CDR3 region has 14 residues. In DNA, the CDR3 is TGCGCCAGCAGCCAAAGTGACAGGGGCAACGAGCAGTACTTC. This gives the protein CASSQSDRGNEQYF.

This clone was recorded only once. The J gene is TRBJ1-6, the V gene TRBV5-6; D is uncertain. This CDR3 region has 16 residues. V gave up 1 base and J gave up 9 bases, with 17 bases separating them. CDR1 and CDR2 from the germline V gene are SGHDT and YYEEEE. The CDR3 DNA is TGTGCCAGCAGCTTGAGCAACGGGGTAGTGAGTTCACCCCTCCACTTT. This sequence encodes CASSLSNGVVSSPLHF. Full variable domain (outside the CDR3, taken from reference TRBV5-6 and TRBJ1-6): DAGVTQSPTHLIKTRGQQVTLRCSPKSGHDTVSWYQQALGQGPQFIFQYYEEEERQRGNFPDRFSGHQFPNYSSELNVNALLLGDSALYLCASSLSNGVVSSPLHFGNGTRLTVT.

The J gene is TRBJ2-1, the V gene TRBV5-6; 8 nucleotides line up with TRBD1. J gave up 5 bases and V 4 bases, and 8 bases lay outside the gene matches. CDR3 size: 15 residues. The V gene's germline CDR1 is SGHDT and CDR2 YYEEEE. The CDR3 region is CASSKTQGGNNEQFF. CDR3 sequence (DNA): TGTGCCAGCAGCAAGACACAGGGGGGCAACAATGAGCAGTTCTTC.

The V gene is TRBV19, the J gene TRBJ2-7, with 9 bases matching TRBD1. The CDR3 spans 14 residues. The germline V gene encodes CDR1 LNHDA and CDR2 SQIVND (reference sequence). V shed 4 bases and J 6 bases; nucleotides not matched to a gene: 7. Here the CDR3 reads CASSTSLTGGEQYF. Written as DNA, the CDR3 is TGTGCCAGTAGTACAAGCCTGACAGGGGGCGAGCAGTACTTC. Looking up the rest from reference TRBV19 and TRBJ2-7 gives the full variable domain: DGGITQSPKYLFRKEGQNVTLSCEQNLNHDAMYWYRQDPGQGLRLIYYSQIVNDFQKGDIAEGYSVSREKKESFPLTVTSAQKNPTAFYLCASSTSLTGGEQYFGPGTRLTVT.